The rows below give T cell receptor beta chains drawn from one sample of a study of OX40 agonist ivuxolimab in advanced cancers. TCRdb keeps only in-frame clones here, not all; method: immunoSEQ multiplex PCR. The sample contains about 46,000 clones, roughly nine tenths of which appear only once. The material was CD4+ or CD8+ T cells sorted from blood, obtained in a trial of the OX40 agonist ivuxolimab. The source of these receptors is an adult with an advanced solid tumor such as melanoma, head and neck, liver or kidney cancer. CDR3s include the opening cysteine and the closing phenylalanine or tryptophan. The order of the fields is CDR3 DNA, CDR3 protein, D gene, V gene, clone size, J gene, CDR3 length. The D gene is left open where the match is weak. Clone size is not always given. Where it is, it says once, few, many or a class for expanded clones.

CDR3nt: TGTGCCAGCAGCACCGGGACTGAGTCCTACGAGCAGTACTTC
CDR3aa: CASSTGTESYEQYF
d_gene: NA
v_gene: TRBV7-9
abundance: NA
j_gene: TRBJ2-7
len: 14

CDR3nt: TGTGCCAGCAGCGAGGGCCATGGGGGGGAGCAGTTCTTC
CDR3aa: CASSEGHGGEQFF
d_gene: NA
v_gene: TRBV9
abundance: NA
j_gene: TRBJ2-1
len: 13

CDR3nt: TGTGCCAGCAGTCGGGTCAGGAATAGCACAGATACGCAGTATTTT
CDR3aa: CASSRVRNSTDTQYF
d_gene: NA
v_gene: TRBV21-1
abundance: NA
j_gene: TRBJ2-3
len: 15

CDR3nt: TGCGCCAGCAGTGAGTCGGCCGGGCCCTATAGGGGCTATGGCTACACCTTC
CDR3aa: CASSESAGPYRGYGYTF
d_gene: NA
v_gene: TRBV10-2
abundance: NA
j_gene: TRBJ1-2
len: 17

CDR3nt: TGTGCCAGTAGTATCAGTTTCAATGAGCAGTTCTTC
CDR3aa: CASSISFNEQFF
d_gene: NA
v_gene: TRBV19
abundance: NA
j_gene: TRBJ2-1
len: 12

CDR3nt: TGCGCCAGCAGCCAAGACGGGGTTAACTATGGCTACACCTTC
CDR3aa: CASSQDGVNYGYTF
d_gene: NA
v_gene: TRBV4-1
abundance: NA
j_gene: TRBJ1-2
len: 14

CDR3nt: TGCGCCAGCAGGCAGGGGACAGGGACTAGCGGGACCAACACCGGGGAGCTGTTTTTT
CDR3aa: CASRQGTGTSGTNTGELFF
d_gene: TRBD2
v_gene: TRBV4-1
abundance: NA
j_gene: TRBJ2-2
len: 19

CDR3nt: TGCGCCAGCAGCTTGGCAGAGGCGGGAGGTTACACCGGGGAGCTGTTTTTT
CDR3aa: CASSLAEAGGYTGELFF
d_gene: TRBD2
v_gene: TRBV5-1
abundance: once
j_gene: TRBJ2-2
len: 17

CDR3nt: TGTGCCAGCAGCTTAGCGGGGGGAGGGGAGACCCAGTACTTC
CDR3aa: CASSLAGGGETQYF
d_gene: TRBD2
v_gene: TRBV7-9
abundance: NA
j_gene: TRBJ2-5
len: 14

CDR3nt: TGTGCCAGCAGCGTACAGGGATTATCCTACAATGAGCAGTTCTTC
CDR3aa: CASSVQGLSYNEQFF
d_gene: NA
v_gene: TRBV9
abundance: NA
j_gene: TRBJ2-1
len: 15

CDR3nt: TGTGCCAGTATCGGGCAGACGAACACTGAAGCTTTCTTT
CDR3aa: CASIGQTNTEAFF
d_gene: NA
v_gene: TRBV19
abundance: NA
j_gene: TRBJ1-1
len: 13

CDR3nt: TGTGCCAGCAGTTACGGACTAGCGAACTACGAGCAGTACTTC
CDR3aa: CASSYGLANYEQYF
d_gene: TRBD2
v_gene: TRBV6-5
abundance: NA
j_gene: TRBJ2-7
len: 14

CDR3nt: TGTGCCAGCAGTTCTCTATTGGGACTAGCGAATACGCAGTATTTT
CDR3aa: CASSSLLGLANTQYF
d_gene: TRBD2
v_gene: TRBV6-5
abundance: NA
j_gene: TRBJ2-3
len: 15

CDR3nt: TGTGCCAGCAGCCTGACCGGGACAGGTTCCTACAATGAGCAGTTCTTC
CDR3aa: CASSLTGTGSYNEQFF
d_gene: TRBD1
v_gene: TRBV27
abundance: NA
j_gene: TRBJ2-1
len: 16

CDR3nt: TGTGCCACCAGCAGGAACCGGGACAGGCGGACAGATACGCAGTATTTT
CDR3aa: CATSRNRDRRTDTQYF
d_gene: TRBD1
v_gene: TRBV15
abundance: NA
j_gene: TRBJ2-3
len: 16

CDR3nt: TGTGCCAGCAGTTTATCCGTCGGGGACAGGGAGGGCTACGAGCAGTACTTC
CDR3aa: CASSLSVGDREGYEQYF
d_gene: TRBD1
v_gene: TRBV27
abundance: NA
j_gene: TRBJ2-7
len: 17

CDR3nt: TGTGCCAGCAGCTCAAAAACTAGGGGCTCCTACAATGAGCAGTTCTTC
CDR3aa: CASSSKTRGSYNEQFF
d_gene: NA
v_gene: TRBV7-9
abundance: NA
j_gene: TRBJ2-1
len: 16

CDR3nt: TGTGCCAGCAGCTTAGAACTCCTAACGGCAGATACGCAGTATTTT
CDR3aa: CASSLELLTADTQYF
d_gene: NA
v_gene: TRBV11-1
abundance: NA
j_gene: TRBJ2-3
len: 15

CDR3nt: TGTGCCAGCAATGCAGGGTTCGGGGAGACCCAGTACTTC
CDR3aa: CASNAGFGETQYF
d_gene: NA
v_gene: TRBV28
abundance: NA
j_gene: TRBJ2-5
len: 13

CDR3nt: TGTGCCAGCGAGCGCGAACCATCCTACAATGAGCAGTTCTTC
CDR3aa: CASEREPSYNEQFF
d_gene: NA
v_gene: TRBV7-2
abundance: NA
j_gene: TRBJ2-1
len: 14

CDR3nt: TGTGCCAGCAGTTTCCCTGGGGGGGAGCTGTTTTTT
CDR3aa: CASSFPGGELFF
d_gene: NA
v_gene: TRBV27
abundance: NA
j_gene: TRBJ2-2
len: 12

CDR3nt: TGTGCCAGCAGCCAATGGGGGCAATCTGGAAACACCATATATTTT
CDR3aa: CASSQWGQSGNTIYF
d_gene: NA
v_gene: TRBV14
abundance: NA
j_gene: TRBJ1-3
len: 15

CDR3nt: TGTGCCAGCAGCTCCTCAAGCCCCAGTGAGCAGTTCTTC
CDR3aa: CASSSSSPSEQFF
d_gene: NA
v_gene: TRBV7-3
abundance: NA
j_gene: TRBJ2-1
len: 13

CDR3nt: TGTGCCAGCAGCCGGGGGGAGGGGGCAGCAGCAGAGACCCAGTACTTC
CDR3aa: CASSRGEGAAAETQYF
d_gene: NA
v_gene: TRBV7-8
abundance: NA
j_gene: TRBJ2-5
len: 16

CDR3nt: TGCAGCGTTGAAGAGACCCACCCGAGCCAGTACTTC
CDR3aa: CSVEETHPSQYF
d_gene: NA
v_gene: TRBV29-1
abundance: NA
j_gene: TRBJ2-5
len: 12

CDR3nt: TGTGCCGCAGGAATGGAAAAACTGTTTTTT
CDR3aa: CAAGMEKLFF
d_gene: NA
v_gene: TRBV6-1
abundance: NA
j_gene: TRBJ1-4
len: 10

CDR3nt: TGTGCTACATGGGGGACGGCCAACTATGGCTACACCTTC
CDR3aa: CATWGTANYGYTF
d_gene: NA
v_gene: TRBV19
abundance: NA
j_gene: TRBJ1-2
len: 13

CDR3nt: TGTGCCAGCAGCCCCGGGACTAGCCCCTACGAGCAGTACTTC
CDR3aa: CASSPGTSPYEQYF
d_gene: TRBD2
v_gene: TRBV9
abundance: NA
j_gene: TRBJ2-7
len: 14

CDR3nt: TGTGCCAGCAGCTGGGGACTAGCGGGGGTCACAGATACGCAGTATTTT
CDR3aa: CASSWGLAGVTDTQYF
d_gene: TRBD2
v_gene: TRBV5-6
abundance: NA
j_gene: TRBJ2-3
len: 16

CDR3nt: TGCGCCAGCAGCCACCCTCTAGCGCCCGCCTACAATGAGCAGTTCTTC
CDR3aa: CASSHPLAPAYNEQFF
d_gene: NA
v_gene: TRBV5-1
abundance: NA
j_gene: TRBJ2-1
len: 16

CDR3nt: TGTGCCAGCAGTTTATACGGCGGGGGGGCCGTGTCCGGGGAGCTGTTTTTT
CDR3aa: CASSLYGGGAVSGELFF
d_gene: TRBD2
v_gene: TRBV27
abundance: NA
j_gene: TRBJ2-2
len: 17

CDR3nt: TGTGCCAGCAGTGAATCGACCCTAGCAGTGAGGGGTGAGCAGTTCTTC
CDR3aa: CASSESTLAVRGEQFF
d_gene: NA
v_gene: TRBV2
abundance: NA
j_gene: TRBJ2-1
len: 16

CDR3nt: TGTGCCAGCAGCCAAGACCGGGGACTAGCGGGAGTAAAGACCGGGGAGCTGTTTTTT
CDR3aa: CASSQDRGLAGVKTGELFF
d_gene: TRBD2
v_gene: TRBV4-2
abundance: NA
j_gene: TRBJ2-2
len: 19

CDR3nt: TGTGCCATCAGTGAGTCGGGTAAAAGCGGTGAAAAACTGTTTTTT
CDR3aa: CAISESGKSGEKLFF
d_gene: NA
v_gene: TRBV10-3
abundance: NA
j_gene: TRBJ1-4
len: 15

CDR3nt: TGTGCCAGCAGCCCACTAGGACGCAACACTGAAGCTTTCTTT
CDR3aa: CASSPLGRNTEAFF
d_gene: NA
v_gene: TRBV27
abundance: once
j_gene: TRBJ1-1
len: 14

CDR3nt: TGTGCCTGGAGGTCGTGGAGGGGGGCTTTCTTT
CDR3aa: CAWRSWRGAFF
d_gene: NA
v_gene: TRBV30
abundance: NA
j_gene: TRBJ1-1
len: 11

CDR3nt: TGTGCCAGCAGTTCTGGTTACTATGGCTACACCTTC
CDR3aa: CASSSGYYGYTF
d_gene: NA
v_gene: TRBV27
abundance: once
j_gene: TRBJ1-2
len: 12

CDR3nt: TGTGCCAGCAGTTCTAATGGGGTTAGCAATCAGCCCCAGCATTTT
CDR3aa: CASSSNGVSNQPQHF
d_gene: NA
v_gene: TRBV5-6
abundance: NA
j_gene: TRBJ1-5
len: 15

CDR3nt: TGTGCCAGCAGCTTGGTGGGACAGGGGAGGTACGAGCAGTACTTC
CDR3aa: CASSLVGQGRYEQYF
d_gene: TRBD1
v_gene: TRBV5-6
abundance: NA
j_gene: TRBJ2-7
len: 15

CDR3nt: TGTGCCAGCAGTTTATCGGACAGGGTAGGCGAGCAGTACTTC
CDR3aa: CASSLSDRVGEQYF
d_gene: TRBD1
v_gene: TRBV27
abundance: NA
j_gene: TRBJ2-7
len: 14

CDR3nt: TGTGCCAGCAGTCCGGGGTCCTACTCCTATAATTCACCCCTCCACTTT
CDR3aa: CASSPGSYSYNSPLHF
d_gene: NA
v_gene: TRBV27
abundance: NA
j_gene: TRBJ1-6
len: 16

CDR3nt: TGCGCCAGCAGCCAAGACTTCGACAATTTCTCCTACGAGCAGTACTTC
CDR3aa: CASSQDFDNFSYEQYF
d_gene: NA
v_gene: TRBV4-3
abundance: NA
j_gene: TRBJ2-7
len: 16

CDR3nt: TGTGCCAGCAGCTCAACTAGCGGGGGGAGCTCCTACAATGAGCAGTTCTTC
CDR3aa: CASSSTSGGSSYNEQFF
d_gene: TRBD2
v_gene: TRBV9
abundance: NA
j_gene: TRBJ2-1
len: 17

CDR3nt: TGTGCCAGCAGCTTGGGGGGCAGGGCTGCTGAAGCTTTCTTT
CDR3aa: CASSLGGRAAEAFF
d_gene: NA
v_gene: TRBV5-6
abundance: NA
j_gene: TRBJ1-1
len: 14

CDR3nt: TGTGCCAGCAGTCCCACAGGTATGAACACTGAAGCTTTCTTT
CDR3aa: CASSPTGMNTEAFF
d_gene: NA
v_gene: TRBV6-1
abundance: few
j_gene: TRBJ1-1
len: 14